The present T cell receptor (beta chain) was sequenced within a study of blood T cells in healthy people across ages. Study outcomes and limitations: Naive T cell percentage showed a strong correlation with the diversity of TCR beta. Both naive CD4+ cell counts and diversity were greater in long-lived donors than in aged donors. Bulk PBMC profiling left naive and antigen-experienced comparisons inconclusive. The fall in TCR beta diversity per million T cells was roughly linear with age.

Then a second PCR, running about 6 to 12 cycles, was carried out with a sample-barcoded 5' primer and a J-beta primer mix. Via MiXCR, TCRdb re-called the 5' RACE reads, giving one row per CDR3 protein. This repertoire shows more than 650,000 distinct CDR3 sequences, roughly 50% found once; its top ten account for approximately 40%. Germline V gene sequence: CDR1 SNHLY, CDR2 FYNNEI. The junction had 12 bases not matched to a gene; V was cut back by 7 bases and J by 3 bases. The CDR3 runs to 15 residues. On this clonotype: Its antigen is as yet unknown.

The sequencing input was blood. The chain joins TRBV2 to TRBJ2-7; TRBD1 matches 7 bases. This sequence originates from a man at least 80 years old in good health. CDR3 DNA sequence: TGTGCCAGCACCCCCAGGACAGGAGCCTTCTACGAGCAGTACTTC. Its protein product is CASTPRTGAFYEQYF.